Presented here are 24 T cell receptor beta chains from one specimen sequenced in a study of molecular identifiers for immune sequencing clone quantification. TCRdb passed the PCR reads through MiXCR, listing each CDR3 protein once. The repertoire holds 90,000 or so distinct CDR3 sequences, 25% seen once, with 0.78% in the top ten. Sequenced material: naive CD8+ T cells from blood, with Jurkat cell RNA spiked in. The subset is: FACS-sorted CD8+CD4-CCR7+CD45RA+ naive T cells. The receptors originated from a human donor in good health. Some libraries in this study had Jurkat cell RNA spiked in.

Ten or more counts support this clonotype. The CDR3 DNA follows: TGTGCCAGCAGCTTCCCGGCCCATGAGCAGTTCTTC. Protein: CASSFPAHEQFF. J is TRBJ2-1 and V is TRBV11-2; no definite D call. Trimming removed 3 bases from V and 8 bases from J, with 8 bases in between. Germline V gene lookup returns CDR1 SGHAT and CDR2 FQNNGV. The CDR3 contains 12 residues.

This clonotype appeared a single time. This may come from a read error, since a much larger clone is one base off. The chain uses TRBV23-1 and TRBJ1-4; D is unresolved. TRBV23-1 is an ORF, with its function uncertain. The CDR3 is 15 residues long. This CDR3 is CASSQSTEKEEKLSF. CDR3 DNA sequence: TGCGCCAGCAGTCAATCCACGGAGAAAGAGGAAAAACTGTCTTTT.

This clonotype was recorded at least ten times. This chain joins TRBV12-3 or TRBV12-4 and TRBJ2-3; D ambiguous. The CDR3 loop spans 13 amino acids. The ends were cut back, 7 bases at V and 1 base at J, with 9 bases in the middle. The CDR3 loop reads CASTPEGTDTQYF. The CDR3 DNA follows: TGTGCCAGCACCCCAGAGGGCACAGATACGCAGTATTTT.

The chain carries TRBV6-2 or TRBV6-3 and TRBJ1-5, with D perhaps matching TRBD1 (5 bases). Trimming removed 7 bases from V and 4 bases from J, with 23 bases in between. Germline-derived CDR1 and CDR2 are MNHEY and SVGEGT. CDR3 length equals 17 residues. CDR3 bases: TGTGCCAGCAACCCCTACCTGGGGCGAAGAGGAAATCAGCCCCAGCATTTT. Protein sequence: CASNPYLGRRGNQPQHF.

This clonotype has just a few counts. CDR3 sequence: CASSLRQVSYNEQFF. The CDR3 nucleotides are TGTGCCAGCAGCTTACGACAAGTCTCCTACAATGAGCAGTTCTTC. The chain joins TRBV13 to TRBJ2-1; no definite D call. The CDR3 has 15 residues. Germline CDR1 reads PRHDT; CDR2 reads FYEKMQ (reference sequence). The V end was cut by 2 bases, the J end by 0 bases, with 8 bases between.

This clonotype appeared many times. This chain joins TRBV29-1 and TRBJ2-3, with 8 bases aligning to TRBD2. V gave up 0 bases and J gave up 2 bases; unmatched junction bases: 7. The CDR3 runs 16 residues. Germline V gene sequence: CDR1 SQVTM, CDR2 ANQGSEA. The CDR3, as DNA: TGCAGCGTTGAAGAGGGAGCGGGGGCAACCACAGATACGCAGTATTTT. This codes for CSVEEGAGATTDTQYF.

This clonotype was observed many times. The rearrangement joins TRBV27 to TRBJ2-3, with TRBD2 identical over 13 bases. There are 16 residues in the CDR3. Per the germline V gene, CDR1 is MNHEY and CDR2 is SMNVEV (reference sequence). With V trimmed by 7 bases and J by 3 bases, 7 bases remained unmatched. CDR3 nucleotides: TGTGCCAGCACCCCACTAGCGGGGGGGCCTACAGATACGCAGTATTTT. Translated, it gives CASTPLAGGPTDTQYF.

This clonotype was detected a few times. J is TRBJ2-3 and V is TRBV7-9, with 9 positions matching TRBD1. Germline V CDR1 and CDR2: SEHNR, FQNEAQ (reference sequence). This CDR3 contains 14 residues. V gave up 5 bases and J gave up 5 bases; unmatched junction bases: 5. CDR3 in amino acids: CASSARQGGDTQYF. DNA for the CDR3: TGTGCCAGCAGCGCTCGACAGGGGGGAGATACGCAGTATTTT.

The chain links TRBV30 to TRBJ2-7, with D hard to call. Germline CDR1 GTSNPN, CDR2 SVGIG (reference sequence). The CDR3 spans 13 residues. V lost 2 bases and J lost 0, with 8 bases in between. CDR3 sequence reads: CAWSYSSSYEQYF. The CDR3 nucleotides read TGTGCCTGGAGTTACAGCAGCTCCTACGAGCAGTACTTC.

This clonotype was observed once. This chain uses TRBV11-2 with TRBJ2-7, with D tentatively TRBD1 (6 bases). This CDR3 has 13 residues. The V gene lost 5 bases and the J gene lost 2 bases, with 10 bases spanning the gap. CDR1 is SGHAT and CDR2 is FQNNGV in the germline V gene. The CDR3 is CASSTGTPYEQYF. The DNA for the CDR3 is TGTGCCAGCAGCACCGGGACACCCTACGAGCAGTACTTC. The full variable domain, its missing parts supplied by reference TRBV11-2 and TRBJ2-7, is EAGVAQSPRYKIIEKRQSVAFWCNPISGHATLYWYQQILGQGPKLLIQFQNNGVVDDSQLPKDRFSAERLKGVDSTLKIQPAKLEDSAVYLCASSTGTPYEQYFGPGTRLTVT.

On this clonotype: This clone may be a read error of a much larger clone one base away. The CDR3 region is CASSEGGAQYF. Here the CDR3 DNA reads TGTGCCAGCAGTGAGGGCGGCGCGCAGTACTTC. V and J are TRBV2 and TRBJ2-7; D is ambiguous. This CDR3 has 11 residues. CDR1 is SNHLY, CDR2 FYNNEI, per germline. Trimming stripped 3 bases from V and 9 bases from J, with 9 bases between.

This clonotype was observed a few times. The CDR3 bases are TGTGCCTGGAGTAGGGGACAGGGAACAGATACGCAGTATTTT. This sequence encodes CAWSRGQGTDTQYF. The genes are TRBV30 and TRBJ2-3; 9 nucleotides align to TRBD1. The germline V gene encodes CDR1 GTSNPN and CDR2 SVGIG (reference sequence). V gave up 2 bases and J gave up 3 bases; unmatched junction bases: 3. The CDR3 runs 14 residues.

With regard to this clonotype: A much larger clone is a single base away; this may be a read error. V usage is TRBV24-1 and J usage is TRBJ2-1; no clear D gene. CDR1 and CDR2 from the germline V gene are KGHDR and SFDVKD. The CDR3 covers 14 residues. V lost 5 bases and J lost 8, with 15 bases in between. CDR3 sequence reads: CATSVTGQDDEQFF. CDR3 coding DNA: TGTGCCACCAGTGTAACTGGGCAAGACGATGAGCAGTTCTTC.

This clonotype was recorded a few times. The chain uses TRBV10-3 and TRBJ1-1, with a weak D call TRBD1 (6 bases). V lost 7 bases, J lost 8 bases, and 20 bases lay in between. Germline V gives CDR1 ENHRY, CDR2 SYGVKD. CDR3 length: 14 amino acids. The DNA for the CDR3 is TGTGCCATCAAAGACCTCGGGGGGGCAGGGGAAGCTTTCTTT. Residues: CAIKDLGGAGEAFF.

The J gene is TRBJ2-1, the V gene TRBV28; a weak D match, TRBD1 (5 bases). Trimming stripped 2 bases from V and 8 bases from J, with 10 bases between. This CDR3 comprises 13 residues. Per the germline V gene, CDR1 is MDHEN and CDR2 is SYDVKM. In DNA, the CDR3 is TGTGCCAGCAGTTTAGGGGCCGAAGATGAGCAGTTCTTC. Translated: CASSLGAEDEQFF.

For this clonotype: A much more abundant neighbour one base away suggests this may be a read error. This chain links TRBV5-1 with TRBJ2-5; no clear D gene. Trimming took off 4 bases at V and 5 bases at J, with 15 bases between the two ends. Germline CDR1 is SGHRS and CDR2 is YFSETQ. The length of the CDR3 is 14 residues. As DNA, the CDR3 is TGCGCCAGCAGCCCCGGACCCAATTGGGAGACCCAGTACTTC. Protein: CASSPGPNWETQYF.

As regards this clonotype: It may be a read error: a sequence one base away is much more abundant. The V gene is TRBV12-5, the J gene TRBJ2-7; D is undetermined. This CDR3 is 13 amino acids long. From germline, CDR1 is LGHNT and CDR2 FRNRAP. The CDR3 nucleotides read TGTGCTAGTGGTTTGGACCCGCACTACGAGCAGTGCTTC. Translation gives CASGLDPHYEQCF.

The gene calls are TRBV28 and TRBJ1-3, with 8 nucleotides matching TRBD1. Germline V lookup: CDR1 MDHEN, CDR2 SYDVKM. CDR3 size: 15 residues. The J segment lost 14 bases and the V segment lost 6 bases, leaving 18 bases of the junction unmatched. CDR3 sequence reads: CASSLVPGTGIMLYF. The CDR3 region has the DNA TGTGCCAGCAGCCTCGTCCCCGGGACAGGAATAATGTTATATTTT.

On this clonotype: At one end, the junction sequence differs from germline, possibly due to a read error. The rearrangement links TRBV12-3 or TRBV12-4 to TRBJ1-1; tentatively, D is TRBD1 (5 bases). The CDR3 runs to 13 residues. The CDR3 DNA follows: TGTGCCTGCAGTTTACGGGACGGGCGCGGAGCTTTCTTT. Protein product: CACSLRDGRGAFF.

In this sample, this clonotype turned up many times. This sequence joins TRBV6-2 or TRBV6-3 and TRBJ1-1; D gene ambiguous. There are 16 residues in the CDR3. Trimming took off 2 bases at V and 0 bases at J, with 13 bases between the two ends. CDR1 and CDR2 from the germline V gene are MNHEY and SVGEGT. The CDR3 reads CASSYDPASMNTEAFF. The CDR3 DNA reads TGTGCCAGCAGTTACGACCCGGCCTCTATGAACACTGAAGCTTTCTTT.

This clonotype was recorded many times. This chain connects TRBV4-3 to TRBJ1-1; D remains ambiguous. CDR1 is LGHNA and CDR2 is YSLEER in the germline V gene. Trimming pared 0 bases from V and 5 bases from J, leaving 13 bases between. CDR3 length equals 15 residues. The CDR3 loop reads CASSQDSLWGTEAFF. DNA for the CDR3: TGCGCCAGCAGCCAAGATAGTTTGTGGGGAACTGAAGCTTTCTTT.

This clonotype was counted many times. This chain connects TRBV19 to TRBJ2-7; D is perhaps TRBD1 or TRBD2 (5 bases each). V dropped 9 bases and J dropped 6 bases, with 12 bases sitting between them. The germline gives CDR1 LNHDA, CDR2 SQIVND (reference sequence). The CDR3 totals 11 residues. CDR3 DNA sequence: TGTGCCAGACCCGAGGGGTTCGAGCAGTACTTC. Its protein is CARPEGFEQYF. Variable domain in full (rest from reference TRBV19 and TRBJ2-7): DGGITQSPKYLFRKEGQNVTLSCEQNLNHDAMYWYRQDPGQGLRLIYYSQIVNDFQKGDIAEGYSVSREKKESFPLTVTSAQKNPTAFYLCARPEGFEQYFGPGTRLTVT.

This clonotype was seen many times. The chain links TRBV3-1 to TRBJ2-5, with unresolved D. Looked up from germline, CDR1 is LGHDT and CDR2 is YNNKEL (reference sequence). V lost 0 bases to trimming and J lost 1 base, with 12 bases between them. CDR3 length equals 16 residues. CDR3 residues: CASSQETGQVQETQYF. CDR3 in DNA: TGTGCCAGCAGCCAAGAAACGGGTCAGGTCCAAGAGACCCAGTACTTC.

V is TRBV3-1 and J is TRBJ1-6; 9 nucleotides line up with TRBD1. V shed 0 bases, J shed 10 bases, and the junction held 4 bases outside the gene matches. Germline values: CDR1 LGHDT, CDR2 YNNKEL (reference sequence). The CDR3 sequence is 15 residues long. The CDR3 loop is CASSQDWDRDSPLHF. As DNA, the CDR3 is TGTGCCAGCAGCCAAGATTGGGACAGGGACTCACCCCTCCACTTT.